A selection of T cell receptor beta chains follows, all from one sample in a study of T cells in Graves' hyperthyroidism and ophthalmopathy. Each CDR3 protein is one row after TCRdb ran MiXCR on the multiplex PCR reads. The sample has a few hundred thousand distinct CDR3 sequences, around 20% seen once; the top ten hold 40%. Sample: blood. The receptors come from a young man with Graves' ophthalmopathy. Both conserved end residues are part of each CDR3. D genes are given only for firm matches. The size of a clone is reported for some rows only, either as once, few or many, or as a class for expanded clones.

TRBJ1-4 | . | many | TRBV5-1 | TGCGCCAGCAGCCCCGGGACCGGGTCGGAAAAACTGTTTTTT | CASSPGTGSEKLFF
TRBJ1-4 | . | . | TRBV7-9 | TGTGCCAGCAGCTCCCGGGAGGGGTTGAATGAAAAACTGTTTTTT | CASSSREGLNEKLFF
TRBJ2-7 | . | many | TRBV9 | TGTGCCAGCAGCCCCGGGGACGCCGTTTCCTACGAGCAGTACTTC | CASSPGDAVSYEQYF
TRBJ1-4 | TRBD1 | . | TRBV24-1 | TGTGCCACCAGTGACCATCCAGGGGGCAAAGGCGAAAAACTGTTTTTT | CATSDHPGGKGEKLFF
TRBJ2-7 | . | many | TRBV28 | TGTGCCAGCACCGGGACGTACAGCTACGAGCAGTACTTC | CASTGTYSYEQYF
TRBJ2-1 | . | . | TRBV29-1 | TGCAGCGTTGAAGGCGGGCAGGGAACCTACAATGAGCAGTTCTTC | CSVEGGQGTYNEQFF
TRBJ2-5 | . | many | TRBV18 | TGTGCCAGCTCACCTCTGGGTTTGGAGACCCAGTACTTC | CASSPLGLETQYF
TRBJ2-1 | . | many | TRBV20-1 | TGCAGTGCTAGAGTCCCACAGCCCTACAATGAGCAGTTCTTC | CSARVPQPYNEQFF
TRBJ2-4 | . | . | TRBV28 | TGTGCCAGCAGTTCCGGGCCTAGGTCGGCCAAAAACATTCAGTACTTC | CASSSGPRSAKNIQYF
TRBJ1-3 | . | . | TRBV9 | TGTGCCAGCAGCCCTTTCGTGAGCTCTGGAAACACCATATATTTT | CASSPFVSSGNTIYF
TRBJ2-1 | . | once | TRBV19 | TGTGCCAGTAGTATAGCGATGAATCCCTACAATGAGCAGTTCTTC | CASSIAMNPYNEQFF
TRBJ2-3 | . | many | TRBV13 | TGTGCCAGCAGCTTGCCCAGAGGAGTCACAGATACGCAGTATTTT | CASSLPRGVTDTQYF
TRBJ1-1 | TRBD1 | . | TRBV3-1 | TGTGCCAGCAGCCGGGGGACAGGGTGGAACACTGAAGCTTTCTTT | CASSRGTGWNTEAFF
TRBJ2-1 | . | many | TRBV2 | TGTGCCACCGAAAAAGAAGGGTTTCAGTTCTTC | CATEKEGFQFF
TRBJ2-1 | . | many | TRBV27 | TGTGCCAGCAGTTTAAGTATCAGGGGGGACAATGAGCAGTTCTTC | CASSLSIRGDNEQFF
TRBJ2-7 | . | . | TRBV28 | TGTGCCAGCCTCCCCGACGGTTTTAGATCCTACGAGCAGTACTTC | CASLPDGFRSYEQYF
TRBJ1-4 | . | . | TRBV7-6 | TGTGCCAGCAGCAACACCGCCCTGGGGAGTACTAATGAAAAACTGTTTTTT | CASSNTALGSTNEKLFF
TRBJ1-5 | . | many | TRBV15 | TGTGCCACCAGCAGAGATCCGGGGGGCAATCAGCCCCAGCATTTT | CATSRDPGGNQPQHF
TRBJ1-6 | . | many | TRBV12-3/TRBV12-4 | TGTGCCAGCACACGAGACGGCCGGGCACCCCTCCACTTT | CASTRDGRAPLHF
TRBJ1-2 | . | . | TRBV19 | TGTGCCAGTAGTTGGCGGGTGGCTAACTATGGCTACACCTTC | CASSWRVANYGYTF
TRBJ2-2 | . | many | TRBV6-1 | TGTGCCAGCAGTGAATGGGGTGGGGTGGCCGGGGAGCTGTTTTTT | CASSEWGGVAGELFF
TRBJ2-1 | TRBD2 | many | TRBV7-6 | TGTGCCAGCAGCTTACAGCGGGGCCCTAGCTCCTACAATGAGCAGTTCTTC | CASSLQRGPSSYNEQFF
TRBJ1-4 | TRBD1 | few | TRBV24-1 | TGTGCCACCAGTGACCCCCGACAGGGGGCAAGTAATGAAAAACTGTTTTTT | CATSDPRQGASNEKLFF
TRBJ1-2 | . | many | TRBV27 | TGTGCCACCAGAAACAGGGTCTTGGGCTACACCTTC | CATRNRVLGYTF
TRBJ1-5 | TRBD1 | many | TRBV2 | TGTGCCAGCACCGGGGGACAGGGCGGCAATCAGCCCCAGCATTTT | CASTGGQGGNQPQHF
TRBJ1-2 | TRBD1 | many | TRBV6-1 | TGTGCCAGCAGTACTAAGACAGGGTCGAACTATGGCTACACCTTC | CASSTKTGSNYGYTF
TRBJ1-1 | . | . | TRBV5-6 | TGTGCCAGCAGCTTGGAATACGCTATGTCAGCCGATGAAGGAACAGGGGCTTTCTTT | CASSLEYAMSADEGTGAFF
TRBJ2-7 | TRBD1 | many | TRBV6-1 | TGTGCCAGCAATACGGCGGGACAGGGGTTATACGAGCAGTACTTC | CASNTAGQGLYEQYF
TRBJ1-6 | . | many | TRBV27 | TGTGCCAGCAGTTTGAGCCTTTCCAATTCACCCCTCCACTTT | CASSLSLSNSPLHF
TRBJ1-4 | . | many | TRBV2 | TGTGCCAGCAGTGAAGAAGGGCCACGACTGTTTTTT | CASSEEGPRLFF
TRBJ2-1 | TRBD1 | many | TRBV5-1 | TGCGCCAGCAGTGGGCAGGGGGCTTCCTACAATGAGCAGTTCTTC | CASSGQGASYNEQFF
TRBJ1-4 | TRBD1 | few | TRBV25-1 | TGTGCCAGCAGTGAGGGCGATCACAGGGGTCGGGAAAAACTGTTTTTT | CASSEGDHRGREKLFF
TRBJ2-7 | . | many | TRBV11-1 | TGTGCCAGCAGCTCCCCCCGTAGTCCGTCTCGCGAGCAGTACTTC | CASSSPRSPSREQYF
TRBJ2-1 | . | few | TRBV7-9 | TGTGCCAGCAGCTTAGCGCTAGTGGGGTACAATGAGCAGTTCTTC | CASSLALVGYNEQFF
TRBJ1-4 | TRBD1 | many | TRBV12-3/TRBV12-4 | TGTGCCAGCACCAACGTGGGCGAGGGGGCGACTAATGAAAAACTGTTTTTT | CASTNVGEGATNEKLFF
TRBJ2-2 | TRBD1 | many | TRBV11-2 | TGTGCCAGCAGCACGCGGGACAGGGTATCCGGGGAGCTGTTTTTT | CASSTRDRVSGELFF
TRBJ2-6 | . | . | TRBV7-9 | TGTGCCACCCTGTTGGGGGTGGGGGCCAACGTCCTGACTTTC | CATLLGVGANVLTF
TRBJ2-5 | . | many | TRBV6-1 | TGTGCCAGCAGTTTCACAGGCTCGTCAGGGGAGACCCAGTACTTC | CASSFTGSSGETQYF
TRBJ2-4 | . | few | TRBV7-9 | TGTGCCAGCAGCTCCGGGACAAGAAAAAACATTCAGTACTTC | CASSSGTRKNIQYF
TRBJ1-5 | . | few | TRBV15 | TGTGCCACCAGCAGGGTTCCTCAACAGGGCACTCAGCCCCAGCATTTT | CATSRVPQQGTQPQHF